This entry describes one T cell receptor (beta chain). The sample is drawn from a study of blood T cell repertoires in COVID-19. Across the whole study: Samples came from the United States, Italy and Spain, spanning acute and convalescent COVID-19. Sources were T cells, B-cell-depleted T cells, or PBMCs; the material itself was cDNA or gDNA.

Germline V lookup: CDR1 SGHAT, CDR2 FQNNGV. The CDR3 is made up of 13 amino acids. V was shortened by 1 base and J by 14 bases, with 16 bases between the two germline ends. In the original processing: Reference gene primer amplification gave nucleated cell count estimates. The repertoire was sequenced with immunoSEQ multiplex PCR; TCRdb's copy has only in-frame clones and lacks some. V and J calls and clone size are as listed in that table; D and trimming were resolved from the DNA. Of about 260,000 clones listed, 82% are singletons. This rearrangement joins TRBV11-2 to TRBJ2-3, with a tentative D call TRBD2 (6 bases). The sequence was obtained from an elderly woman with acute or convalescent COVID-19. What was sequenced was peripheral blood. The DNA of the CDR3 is TGTGCCAGCAGCTTAGTTGGAGGGATTAACCTGTATTTT. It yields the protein CASSLVGGINLYF.